This TCR beta chain was identified in a study of Graves' ophthalmopathy and Graves' hyperthyroidism. Looking at the study overall: Stable hyperthyroidism denotes an absence of ophthalmopathy throughout 18 months of follow-up.

The CDR3 consists of 14 residues. Germline V gene data show CDR1 as PRHDT and CDR2 as FYEKMQ (reference sequence). The V end lost 7 bases, the J end lost 1 base, and 11 bases lay between the germline ends. In this sample, this clonotype turned up many times. Diagnosis used clinical symptoms, serum thyroxine, TRAb, thyroid ultrasound and orbital computed tomography. Beta-chain TCR CDR3 regions were amplified from RNA transcripts. HTBI primers served in a first-round RT-PCR, which a second-round multiplex PCR followed. One entry per CDR3 protein, called by TCRdb with MiXCR from the multiplex PCR reads. The sample has around 1,000,000 distinct CDR3 sequences; about 38% are singletons.

The clonotype was recovered from an adult man with Graves' hyperthyroidism. This chain joins TRBV13 and TRBJ1-3; D remains ambiguous. The sample consisted of peripheral blood or thyroid tissue (not recorded which). CDR3 coding DNA: TGTGCCAGCACCTCGGTCGGGTCTGGAAACACCATATATTTT. It encodes CASTSVGSGNTIYF.